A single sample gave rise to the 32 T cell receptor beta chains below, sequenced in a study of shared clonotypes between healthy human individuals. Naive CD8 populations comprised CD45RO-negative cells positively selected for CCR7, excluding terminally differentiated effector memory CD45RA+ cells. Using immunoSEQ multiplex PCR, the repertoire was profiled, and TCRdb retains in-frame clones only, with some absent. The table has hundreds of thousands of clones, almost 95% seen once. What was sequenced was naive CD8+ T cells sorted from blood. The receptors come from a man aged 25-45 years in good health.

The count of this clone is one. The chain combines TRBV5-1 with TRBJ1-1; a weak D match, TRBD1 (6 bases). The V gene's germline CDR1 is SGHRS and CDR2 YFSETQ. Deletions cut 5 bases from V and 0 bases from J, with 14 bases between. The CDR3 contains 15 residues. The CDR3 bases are TGCGCCAGCAGTTTTGGACAGAACTTGAACACTGAAGCTTTCTTT. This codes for CASSFGQNLNTEAFF.

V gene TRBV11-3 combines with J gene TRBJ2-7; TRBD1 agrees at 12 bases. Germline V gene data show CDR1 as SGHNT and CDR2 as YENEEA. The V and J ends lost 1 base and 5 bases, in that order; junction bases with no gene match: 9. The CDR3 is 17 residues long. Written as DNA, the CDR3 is TGTGCCAGCAGCTTAGCGTTTTGGGACAGGGGGCCCCACGAGCAGTACTTC. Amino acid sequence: CASSLAFWDRGPHEQYF.

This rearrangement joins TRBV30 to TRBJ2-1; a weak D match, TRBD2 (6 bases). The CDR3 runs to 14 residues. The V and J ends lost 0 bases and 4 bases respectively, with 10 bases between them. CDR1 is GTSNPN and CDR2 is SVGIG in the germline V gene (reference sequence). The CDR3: CAWSVGSGYNEQFF. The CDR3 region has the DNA TGTGCCTGGAGTGTGGGTAGCGGTTACAATGAGCAGTTCTTC.

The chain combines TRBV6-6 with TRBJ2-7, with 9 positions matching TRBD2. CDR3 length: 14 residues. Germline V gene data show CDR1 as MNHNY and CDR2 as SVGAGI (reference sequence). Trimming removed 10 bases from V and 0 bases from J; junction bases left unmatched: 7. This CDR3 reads CATSSGKPSYEQYF. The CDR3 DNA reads TGTGCCACCTCTAGCGGGAAGCCCTCCTACGAGCAGTACTTC.

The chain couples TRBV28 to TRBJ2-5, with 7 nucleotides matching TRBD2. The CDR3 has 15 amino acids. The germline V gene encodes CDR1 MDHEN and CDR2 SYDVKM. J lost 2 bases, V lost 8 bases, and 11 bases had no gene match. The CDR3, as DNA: TGTGCCAGCGCCGACCGGGCGCGGGGGCAAGAGACCCAGTACTTC. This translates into CASADRARGQETQYF.

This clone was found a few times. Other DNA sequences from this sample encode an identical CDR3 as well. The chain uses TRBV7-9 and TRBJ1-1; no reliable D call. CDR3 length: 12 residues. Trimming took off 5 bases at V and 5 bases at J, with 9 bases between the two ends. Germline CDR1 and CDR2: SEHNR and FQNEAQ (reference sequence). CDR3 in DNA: TGTGCCAGCAGCCTCAGCGGGACTGAAGCTTTCTTT. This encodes CASSLSGTEAFF.

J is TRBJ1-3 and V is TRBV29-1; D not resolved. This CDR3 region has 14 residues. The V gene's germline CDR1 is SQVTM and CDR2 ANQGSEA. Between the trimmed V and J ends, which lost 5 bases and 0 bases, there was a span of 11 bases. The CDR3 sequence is CSVRQANSGNTIYF. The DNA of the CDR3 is TGCAGCGTTCGGCAGGCGAACTCTGGAAACACCATATATTTT.

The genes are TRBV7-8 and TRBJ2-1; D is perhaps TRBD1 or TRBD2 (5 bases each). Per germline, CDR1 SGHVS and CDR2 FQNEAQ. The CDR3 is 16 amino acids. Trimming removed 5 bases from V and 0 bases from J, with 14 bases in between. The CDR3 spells CASSGTIASSYNEQFF. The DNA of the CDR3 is TGTGCCAGCAGCGGGACCATTGCCAGCTCCTACAATGAGCAGTTCTTC.

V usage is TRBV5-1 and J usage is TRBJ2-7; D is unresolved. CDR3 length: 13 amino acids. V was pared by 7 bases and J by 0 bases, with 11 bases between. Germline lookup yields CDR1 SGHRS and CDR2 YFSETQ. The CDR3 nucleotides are TGCGCCAGCCCAGTAGCATTCTCCTACGAGCAGTACTTC. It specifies CASPVAFSYEQYF.

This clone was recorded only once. Here the CDR3 DNA reads TGCGCCAGCAGCTCCTTTGACAGGATAAGCTCCTACGAGCAGTACTTC. Its protein product is CASSSFDRISSYEQYF. The gene calls are TRBV5-1 and TRBJ2-7; TRBD1 might be the D (6 bases). The V gene lost 3 bases and the J gene lost 0 bases, with 16 bases spanning the gap. This CDR3 has 16 amino acids. Germline CDR1 and CDR2: SGHRS and YFSETQ.

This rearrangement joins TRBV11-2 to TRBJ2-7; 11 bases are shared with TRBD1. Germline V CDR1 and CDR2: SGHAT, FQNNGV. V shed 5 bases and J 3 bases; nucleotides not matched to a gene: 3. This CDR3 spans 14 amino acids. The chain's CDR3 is CASSGQGAFYEQYF. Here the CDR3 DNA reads TGTGCCAGCAGCGGACAGGGGGCGTTCTACGAGCAGTACTTC.

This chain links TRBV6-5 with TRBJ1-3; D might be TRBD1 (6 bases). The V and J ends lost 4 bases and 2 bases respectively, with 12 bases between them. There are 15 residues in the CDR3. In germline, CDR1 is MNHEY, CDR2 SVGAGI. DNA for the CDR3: TGTGCCAGCAGTTTAGGGGGATCCCCTGGAAACACCATATATTTT. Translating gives CASSLGGSPGNTIYF.

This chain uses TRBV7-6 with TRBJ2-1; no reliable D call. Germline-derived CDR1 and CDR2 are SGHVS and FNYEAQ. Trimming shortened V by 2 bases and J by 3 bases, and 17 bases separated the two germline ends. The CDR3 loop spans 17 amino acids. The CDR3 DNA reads TGTGCCAGCAGCTTACGGAGCGTTTATAAAGGCTACAATGAGCAGTTCTTC. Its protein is CASSLRSVYKGYNEQFF.

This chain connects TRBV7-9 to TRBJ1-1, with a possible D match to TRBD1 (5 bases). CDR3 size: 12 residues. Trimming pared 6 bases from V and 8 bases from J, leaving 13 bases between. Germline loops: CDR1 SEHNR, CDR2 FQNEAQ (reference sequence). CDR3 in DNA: TGTGCCAGCAGTCCTACAGGAATGGAAGCTTTCTTT. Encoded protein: CASSPTGMEAFF.

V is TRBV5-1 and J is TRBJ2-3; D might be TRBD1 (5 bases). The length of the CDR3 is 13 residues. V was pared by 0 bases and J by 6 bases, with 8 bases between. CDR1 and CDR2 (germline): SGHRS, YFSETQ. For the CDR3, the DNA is TGCGCCAGCAGCTTGGAAGGGGTGGATACGCAGTATTTT. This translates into CASSLEGVDTQYF.

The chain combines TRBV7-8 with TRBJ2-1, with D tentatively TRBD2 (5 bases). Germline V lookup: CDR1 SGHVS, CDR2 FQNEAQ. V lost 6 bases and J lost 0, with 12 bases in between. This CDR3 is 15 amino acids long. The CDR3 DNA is TGTGCCAGCAGAGAGGAGGCGAGCTCCTACAATGAGCAGTTCTTC. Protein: CASREEASSYNEQFF.

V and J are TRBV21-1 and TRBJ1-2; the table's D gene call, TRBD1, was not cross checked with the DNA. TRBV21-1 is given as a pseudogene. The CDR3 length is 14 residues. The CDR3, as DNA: TGTCCCCTACAGCGACAGAACACCAACTATGGCTACACCTTC. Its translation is CPLQRQNTNYGYTF.

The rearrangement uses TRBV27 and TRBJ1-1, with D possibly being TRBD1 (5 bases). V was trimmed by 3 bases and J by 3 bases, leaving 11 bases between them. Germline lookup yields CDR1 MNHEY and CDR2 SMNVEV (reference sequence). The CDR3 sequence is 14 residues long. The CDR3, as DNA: TGTGCCAGCAGTTTCGGGACCCTTCACACTGAAGCTTTCTTT. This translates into CASSFGTLHTEAFF.

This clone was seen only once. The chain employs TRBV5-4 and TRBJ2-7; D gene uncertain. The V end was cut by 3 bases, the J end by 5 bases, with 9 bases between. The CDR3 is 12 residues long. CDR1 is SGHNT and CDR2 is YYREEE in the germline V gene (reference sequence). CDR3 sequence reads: CASSSRLDEQYF. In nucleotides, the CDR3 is TGTGCCAGCAGCTCCCGCTTAGACGAGCAGTACTTC.

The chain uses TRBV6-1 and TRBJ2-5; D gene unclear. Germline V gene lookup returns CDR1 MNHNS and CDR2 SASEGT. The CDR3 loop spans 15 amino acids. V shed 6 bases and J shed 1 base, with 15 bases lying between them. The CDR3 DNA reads TGTGCCAGCAGGACAACCTTGGGCGGCCAAGAGACCCAGTACTTC. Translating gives CASRTTLGGQETQYF.

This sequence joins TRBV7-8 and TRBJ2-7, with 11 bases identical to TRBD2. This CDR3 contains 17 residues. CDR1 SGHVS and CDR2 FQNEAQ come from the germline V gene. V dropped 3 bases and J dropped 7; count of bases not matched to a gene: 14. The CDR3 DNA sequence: TGTGCCAGCAGCTTTGACTCCACTAGCGGGAGCTCGGGGGAGCAGTACTTC. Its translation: CASSFDSTSGSSGEQYF.

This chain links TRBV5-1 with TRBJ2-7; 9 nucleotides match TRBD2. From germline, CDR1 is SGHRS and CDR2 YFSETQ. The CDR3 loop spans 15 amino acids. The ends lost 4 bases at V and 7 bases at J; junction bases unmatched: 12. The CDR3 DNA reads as TGCGCCAGCAGCCAAACCCAAGCGGGAGGCGGGGAGCAGTACTTC. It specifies CASSQTQAGGGEQYF.

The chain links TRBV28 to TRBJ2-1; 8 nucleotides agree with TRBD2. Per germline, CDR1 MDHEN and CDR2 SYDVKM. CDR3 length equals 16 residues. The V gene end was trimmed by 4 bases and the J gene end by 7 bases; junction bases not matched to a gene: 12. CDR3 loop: CASSSRTSLKRNEQFF. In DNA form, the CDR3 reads TGTGCCAGCAGTTCCCGGACTAGCCTTAAAAGAAATGAGCAGTTCTTC.

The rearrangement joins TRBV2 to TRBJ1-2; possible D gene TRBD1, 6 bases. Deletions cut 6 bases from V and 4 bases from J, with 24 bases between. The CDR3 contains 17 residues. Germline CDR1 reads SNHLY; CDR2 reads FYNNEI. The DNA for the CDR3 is TGTGCCAGCAGCCAATCCGGTGGACAGCGAATAACCTATGGCTACACCTTC. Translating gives CASSQSGGQRITYGYTF.

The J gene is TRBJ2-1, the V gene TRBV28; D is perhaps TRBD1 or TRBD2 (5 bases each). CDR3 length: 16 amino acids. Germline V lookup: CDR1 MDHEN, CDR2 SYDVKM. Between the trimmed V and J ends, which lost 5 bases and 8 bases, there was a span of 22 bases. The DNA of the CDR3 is TGTGCCAGCAGTACACAACAGGTTACTAGTTTAGATGAGCAGTTCTTC. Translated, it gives CASSTQQVTSLDEQFF.

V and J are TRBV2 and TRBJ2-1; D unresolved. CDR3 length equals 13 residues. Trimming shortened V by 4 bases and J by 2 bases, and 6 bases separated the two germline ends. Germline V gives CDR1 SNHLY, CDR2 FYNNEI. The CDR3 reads CASSGAPYNEQFF. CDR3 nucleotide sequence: TGTGCCAGCAGTGGTGCACCCTACAATGAGCAGTTCTTC.

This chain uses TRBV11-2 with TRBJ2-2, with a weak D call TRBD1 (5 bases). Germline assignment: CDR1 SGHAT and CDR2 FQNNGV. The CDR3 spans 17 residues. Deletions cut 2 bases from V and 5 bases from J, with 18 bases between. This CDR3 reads CASSLSEGPRQTGELFF. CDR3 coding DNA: TGTGCCAGCAGCTTAAGTGAAGGGCCGAGACAGACCGGGGAGCTGTTTTTT. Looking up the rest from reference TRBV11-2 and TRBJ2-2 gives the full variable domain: EAGVAQSPRYKIIEKRQSVAFWCNPISGHATLYWYQQILGQGPKLLIQFQNNGVVDDSQLPKDRFSAERLKGVDSTLKIQPAKLEDSAVYLCASSLSEGPRQTGELFFGEGSRLTVL.

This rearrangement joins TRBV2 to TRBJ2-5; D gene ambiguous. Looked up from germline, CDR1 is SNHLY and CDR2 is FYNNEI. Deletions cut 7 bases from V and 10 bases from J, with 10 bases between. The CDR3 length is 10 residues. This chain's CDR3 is CASTDRNQYF. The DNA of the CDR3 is TGTGCCAGCACGGATAGGAACCAGTACTTC. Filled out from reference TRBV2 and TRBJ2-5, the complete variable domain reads EPEVTQTPSHQVTQMGQEVILRCVPISNHLYFYWYRQILGQKVEFLVSFYNNEISEKSEIFDDQFSVERPDGSNFTLKIRSTKLEDSAMYFCASTDRNQYFGPGTRLLVL.

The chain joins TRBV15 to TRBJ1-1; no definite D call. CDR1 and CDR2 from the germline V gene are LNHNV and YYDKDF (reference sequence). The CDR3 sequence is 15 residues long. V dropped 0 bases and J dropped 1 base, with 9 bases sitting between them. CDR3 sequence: CATSRELVSNTEAFF. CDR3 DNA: TGTGCCACCAGCAGAGAATTAGTGTCGAACACTGAAGCTTTCTTT.

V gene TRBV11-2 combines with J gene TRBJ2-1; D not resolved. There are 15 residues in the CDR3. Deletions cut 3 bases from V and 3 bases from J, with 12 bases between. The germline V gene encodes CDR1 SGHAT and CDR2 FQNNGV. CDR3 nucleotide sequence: TGTGCCAGCAGCTTTGGCAGGATAGGCTACAATGAGCAGTTCTTC. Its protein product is CASSFGRIGYNEQFF.

CDR3 nucleotides: TGTGCCTGGATTACGGACGGAGTTGAAGCTTTCTTT. Its protein is CAWITDGVEAFF. The V and J genes are TRBV30 and TRBJ1-1; D is uncertain. CDR1 GTSNPN and CDR2 SVGIG come from the germline V gene (reference sequence). Trimming took off 4 bases at V and 7 bases at J, with 13 bases between the two ends. The CDR3 is 12 residues long.

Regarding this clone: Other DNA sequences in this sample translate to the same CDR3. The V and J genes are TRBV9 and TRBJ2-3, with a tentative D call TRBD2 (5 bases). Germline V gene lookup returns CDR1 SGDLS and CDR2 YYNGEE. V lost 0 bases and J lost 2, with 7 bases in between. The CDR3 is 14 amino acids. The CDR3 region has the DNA TGTGCCAGCAGCGTAGGAGGGTACACAGATACGCAGTATTTT. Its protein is CASSVGGYTDTQYF.